This T cell receptor (beta chain) emerged from a study of cytomegalovirus exposure and HLA in healthy donors. Study-level information: A data release that came early held approximately 85 million unique TCRs from HLA-typed donors. Study-level findings and limits: Among TCR sequences, most were rare, though some public TCRs appeared in many donors.

Concerning this clone: Its antigen is not identified.

It was with 60 Vbeta and 13 Jbeta primers that the PCR ran. Here immunoSEQ multiplex PCR was the method, and the copy in TCRdb shows in-frame clones only, minus some. This table holds roughly 190,000 clones, around four fifths found once. Samples came from healthy bone marrow donors. Sampled while nominally healthy, donors likely had unrecorded immune exposures. V was clipped by 2 bases and J by 1 base; unmatched bases: 3. The V gene's germline CDR1 is SGHTA and CDR2 FQGTGA. The CDR3 consists of 16 residues. Specimen: PBMCs. The TCR sequence derives from a woman aged 45-65 years in good health and CMV-seropositive. The rearrangement uses TRBV7-3 and TRBJ2-3; 10 bases fit TRBD2. The CDR3 spells CASSLLAGAGTDTQYF. CDR3 DNA: TGTGCCAGCAGCTTACTAGCGGGGGCCGGCACAGATACGCAGTATTTT.